This TCR beta chain comes out of a study of T cell responses to AZD1222 COVID-19 vaccine (dated by TCRdb to 2020 to 2022). General notes on the study: Because spike-specific TCR depth and breadth did not differ between the two schedules, AZD1222 recipients who got a second dose at roughly 4 weeks were pooled with those who got a second dose at roughly 12 weeks. TCR sequencing was performed for 230 to 250 trial participants, of whom about 200 were given two doses of AZD1222 and roughly 25 were given two doses of MenACWY control vaccine. Trial participants were enrolled into age subgroups of 18-55, 56-69 and 70-plus years, which contained around 150, 28 and 57 TCR-sequenced participants, respectively. The study at large found these results: Epitopes outside the regions mutated in the B.1.351 and B.1.1.7 variants were reportedly recognized by nearly half of the unique spike-specific TCRs. A significant rise in spike-specific TCR breadth and depth was observed after two AZD1222 doses relative to day 0 and relative to MenACWY recipients. Most participants were white British and females outnumbered males, and the authors suggested that clonal diversity may have been underestimated. In the small 56-69-year group, the increase in depth fell short of significance, most likely because of low power. Because no samples from the day 14 peak response were available, repertoires could be characterized only after the peak T cell response. CD4 TCRs associated with the vaccine covered the entire spike protein, and the dominant responses were in regions 160-218 and 743-854. Conclusions about previously exposed vaccinees are limited because only a handful of AZD1222 recipients were SARS-CoV-2 seropositive at baseline.

The CDR3 spans 15 residues, from the cysteine through the phenylalanine. The retained sequence is limited to the CDR3, 45 bases, with the frame set at the first base. V drops 5 bases and J drops 8 bases, leaving 19 bases in between. The germline V gene (reference sequence) supplies CDR1 MNHEY and CDR2 SMNVEV. The CDR3 regions of human TCRbeta chains were analyzed by immunosequencing. The source study handled its data this way. TCRs in the repertoires were matched against a reference library of SARS-CoV-2-specific TCRs that had been generated with the MIRA antigen-specificity platform. Breadth was defined as the fraction of unique TCRs that were SARS-CoV-2-associated, and depth was defined as the fraction of total T cells that were SARS-CoV-2-associated. Each spike-specific TCR was assigned to its reactive spike region and to a CD4 or CD8 class using the MIRA data. Log10-transformed breadth and depth values were compared by one-way ANOVA with Sidak's multiple comparisons tests. As stored in TCRdb, this immuneACCESS dataset retains in-frame rearrangements with V and J assigned. A fraction of the clones does not appear; measured against another copy, unresolved V genes explain less than half of the discrepancy, and the remainder lacks a known reason. D and trimming were read from the DNA, whereas the V and J calls and clone size are those reported in that table. The table for this sample lists around 180,000 clones; around 90% of them were counted only once. The top ten constitute around 3% of the sample.

The meaning of the sample's time point label: baseline before first vaccination. The vaccinee samples were drawn from two UK trials, COV001 and COV002, one of which was a single-blind randomized controlled phase 2/3 trial testing AZD1222 (ChAdOx1 nCoV-19) in healthy adults. Trial participant PBMC samples were collected at day 0 and day 28 after the second dose for TCRbeta chain sequencing. Remarks on this clone: The target of this receptor is not known. No much larger clonotype is one base removed from it; base qualities were not supplied.

The TCR sequence derives from an adult in good health. The sequencing used peripheral blood, collected on day 0 of AZD1222 vaccination. The chain is made from TRBV27 and TRBJ2-1; no confident D gene assignment can be made. The CDR3 region: CASSELRIPFDEQFF. The sequence in DNA is TGTGCCAGCAGTGAGCTTCGGATCCCATTTGATGAGCAGTTCTTC.